The T cell receptor beta chain under discussion was sequenced for a study of shared T cell receptors in the human thymus. Produced via immunoSEQ multiplex PCR; TCRdb's table is partial and in-frame only. The sample lists roughly 700,000 clones; roughly 90% were seen once. These data are also associated with another study on human thymus T cells. From that study: Thymic samples were excised during corrective heart operations. Thymic and blood repertoires seemed to favor certain V and J genes.

The sample comprised thymocytes. The source of this sequence is a boy under three years old with a congenital heart defect.

The CDR3 protein is CASSVETDSHHGYTF. The CDR3, as DNA: TGTGCCAGCAGCGTTGAAACGGACAGCCACCATGGCTACACCTTC. The chain links TRBV9 to TRBJ1-2; a weak D match, TRBD1 (6 bases). The length of the CDR3 is 15 residues. The germline V and J ends were trimmed by 2 bases and 6 bases, with 17 bases remaining between them. Germline CDR1 and CDR2: SGDLS and YYNGEE.